The 5 T cell receptor beta chains presented below share a single source sample, sequenced in a study of blood T cell repertoires in COVID-19. Repertoires were generated with immunoSEQ multiplex PCR, while TCRdb's copy carries only in-frame clones and drops some. The top ten hold roughly a tenth of the sample, which has 90,000 to 150,000 clones, roughly 81% seen once. The sample consisted of peripheral blood. The receptors originated from a human donor in a cohort sampled during active COVID-19.

The V gene is TRBV5-1, the J gene TRBJ1-1; TRBD1 aligns across 7 bases. Per germline, CDR1 SGHRS and CDR2 YFSETQ. Losses at the gene ends were 0 bases for V and 5 bases for J; bases not matched to a gene: 7. CDR3 length equals 15 residues. The chain's CDR3 is CASSLAGQSGTEAFF. CDR3 sequence (DNA): TGCGCCAGCAGCTTGGCGGGACAGTCGGGAACTGAAGCTTTCTTT.

The rearrangement uses TRBV11-2 and TRBJ1-2, with TRBD1 matching over 8 bases. CDR3 length: 14 amino acids. V lost 5 bases, J lost 4 bases, and 6 bases stayed unmatched. Germline CDR1 reads SGHAT; CDR2 reads FQNNGV. CDR3 coding DNA: TGTGCCAGCAGCCCCGGGACAGGACCCTATGGCTACACCTTC. It codes for CASSPGTGPYGYTF.

This rearrangement joins TRBV7-3 to TRBJ2-7; D may be TRBD2 (6 bases). Germline CDR1 and CDR2: SGHTA and FQGTGA. The CDR3 runs to 14 residues. The V end was cut by 1 base, the J end by 2 bases, with 9 bases between. The CDR3 DNA is TGTGCCAGCAGCTTAAGTGGGGGGACCTACGAGCAGTACTTC. Translation gives CASSLSGGTYEQYF.

The J gene is TRBJ1-2, the V gene TRBV5-5, with 10 bases matching TRBD1. The CDR3 is made up of 16 amino acids. V trimming: 4 bases; J trimming: 2 bases; junction bases outside the gene matches: 8. Germline V gives CDR1 SGHKS, CDR2 YYEKEE (reference sequence). The CDR3 nucleotides read TGTGCCAGCAGCGAAAGGGACAGGGGTAGCAACTATGGCTACACCTTC. Translation: CASSERDRGSNYGYTF.

The rearrangement links TRBV27 to TRBJ2-7, with TRBD2 as a possible D gene (5 bases). Germline assignment: CDR1 MNHEY and CDR2 SMNVEV (reference sequence). V lost 7 bases to trimming and J lost 0 bases, with 7 bases between them. This CDR3 contains 12 residues. For the CDR3, the DNA is TGTGCCAGCATTGGAGGCTCCTACGAGCAGTACTTC. It specifies CASIGGSYEQYF.